Here is one T cell receptor (beta chain) with its context. Antigen specificity is unknown. This entry comes from a study of cytomegalovirus exposure and HLA in healthy donors. Study-level results: The dataset shows that most TCR sequences were rare, while some public TCRs occurred in many donors. In an earlier analysis, about 87% or about 30%: the productive usage of most TCR beta V segments. Of the V segments, some could not be distinguished, including TRBV6-2 and TRBV6-3, and were excluded.

The PCR was carried out with 60 Vbeta primers and 13 Jbeta primers. Produced via immunoSEQ multiplex PCR; TCRdb's table is partial and in-frame only. Of 100,000 to 150,000 clones listed, roughly three quarters are singletons. Looked up from germline, CDR1 is SGHRS and CDR2 is YFSETQ. The CDR3 spans 16 residues. J was trimmed by 0 bases and V by 4 bases; bases with no gene match: 8. This sequence was found in a woman younger than 35 in good health and CMV-seronegative. The sequencing sample was made of PBMCs. This sequence joins TRBV5-1 and TRBJ2-7; 9 positions agree with TRBD2. In DNA, the CDR3 is TGCGCCAGCAGCCCCCCCTCGACTAGCGGCTCCTACGAGCAGTACTTC. Translated: CASSPPSTSGSYEQYF.